This record concerns one TCR beta chain sequence. Its specificity is unknown. This sample was taken from a study of T cell responses to AZD1222 COVID-19 vaccine. Study-level results: Repertoire sampling occurred only after the peak T cell response.

Libraries were prepared by immunoSEQ multiplex PCR; TCRdb keeps only in-frame clonotypes and omits some of them. The data show fewer than 100,000 clones, about 88% seen once. The input for sequencing was peripheral blood, taken on day 0 of AZD1222 vaccination. The clonotype originates from an adult in good health.

The CDR3 sequence is CASSPASGSYNEQFF. The CDR3, as DNA: TGTGCCAGCAGCCCAGCTAGCGGCTCCTACAATGAGCAGTTCTTC. The J gene is TRBJ2-1, the V gene TRBV7-2, with TRBD2 matching 7 bases. J was trimmed by 0 bases and V by 5 bases; bases with no gene match: 4. Germline V lookup: CDR1 SGHTA, CDR2 FQGNSA. The CDR3 is made up of 15 amino acids.